Sequencing of this TCR beta chain was carried out in a study of cytomegalovirus exposure and HLA in healthy donors. Whole-study results and caveats: Analysis performed later showed TCR beta chains linked to HLA being more clonally expanded than equally common others. Productive rates of about 90% or about 30% were seen for most TCR beta V segments in an earlier analysis.

Germline V lookup: CDR1 MNHEY, CDR2 SMNVEV (reference sequence). The CDR3 loop spans 14 amino acids. With 2 bases removed from V and 0 bases from J, the gap between germline ends came to 6 bases. Healthy individuals who donated bone marrow served as the donors. This clone was detected once. Its antigen is still unknown. The PCR made use of 60 Vbeta and 13 Jbeta primers. Here immunoSEQ multiplex PCR was the method, and the copy in TCRdb shows in-frame clones only, minus some. Seen here are about 150,000 clones, around 80% observed once, and the top ten hold approximately 10%. The chain is built from TRBV27 and TRBJ2-3, with D uncertain. The sequenced sample consisted of PBMCs. The clonotype was recovered from a man aged 18 to 29 in good health and CMV-seropositive. Here the CDR3 DNA reads TGTGCCAGCAGTTTAGCGGCTAGCACAGATACGCAGTATTTT. Encoded protein: CASSLAASTDTQYF.